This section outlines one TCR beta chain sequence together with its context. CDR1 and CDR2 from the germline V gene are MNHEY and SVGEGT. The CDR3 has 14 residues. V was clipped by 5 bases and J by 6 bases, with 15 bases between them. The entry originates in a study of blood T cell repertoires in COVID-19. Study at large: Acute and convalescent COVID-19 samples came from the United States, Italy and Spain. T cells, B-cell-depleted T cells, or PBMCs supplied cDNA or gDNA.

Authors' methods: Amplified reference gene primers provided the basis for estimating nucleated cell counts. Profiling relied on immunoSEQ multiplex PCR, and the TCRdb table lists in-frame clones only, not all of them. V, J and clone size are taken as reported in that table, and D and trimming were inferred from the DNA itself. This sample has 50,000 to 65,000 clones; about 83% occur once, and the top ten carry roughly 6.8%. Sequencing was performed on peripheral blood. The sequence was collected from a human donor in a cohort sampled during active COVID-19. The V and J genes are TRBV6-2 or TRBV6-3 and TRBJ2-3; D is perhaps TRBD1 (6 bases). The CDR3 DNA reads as TGTGCCAGCAGTGACTACAGGGACGGGGATACGCAGTATTTT. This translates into CASSDYRDGDTQYF.